The 16 T cell receptor beta chains in this list originate from one sample, sequenced in a study of naive and memory T cell subsets (dated by TCRdb to 2016 to 2017). Library construction relied on UMI-ligation and nested PCR. The sequencer listed for this sample is Illumina MiSeq. To cover both TRBC1 and TRBC2, the beta constant-region primer consisted of an equimolar mix of two oligonucleotides. Four rounds of PCR were used to amplify ligated cDNA, with nested alpha and beta constant-region primers being used together with the SP2 primer. TCRdb's own reprocessing of the public reads used fastp at Q25 and MiXCR and kept productive beta chains. Rows are combined by CDR3 protein, so each entry shows the most common genes and DNA. For this sample there are around 110,000 distinct CDR3 sequences; 36% appear just once. Approximately 0.9% of the sample lies in the top ten. Sequenced input: central memory CD4+ T cells from blood. The sample's cell subset or site label, in plain terms: central memory, CD45RA- CD27+. Every receptor here comes from a human donor in good health.

The chain is built from TRBV2 and TRBJ2-3; TRBD2 matches 8 bases. Trimming removed 6 bases from V and 4 bases from J; junction bases left unmatched: 3. The germline V gene has CDR1 SNHLY and CDR2 FYNNEI. This CDR3 contains 13 residues. CDR3 protein: CASRERESDTQYF. As DNA, the CDR3 is TGTGCCAGCAGGGAGCGGGAGTCAGATACGCAGTATTTT.

This clonotype was recorded a few times. This chain connects TRBV4-1 to TRBJ1-2; a possible D gene is TRBD1 (6 bases). CDR1 is MGHRA, CDR2 YSYEKL, per germline. Trimming pared 1 base from V and 4 bases from J, leaving 13 bases between. The CDR3 is 15 amino acids. The CDR3 DNA reads as TGCGCCAGCAGCCAAGTTGGTCAGGGGCCCTATGGCTACACCTTC. This sequence encodes CASSQVGQGPYGYTF.

This clonotype came up a few times. The chain links TRBV2 to TRBJ1-5; no reliable D call. The V gene lost 7 bases and the J gene lost 7 bases, with 14 bases spanning the gap. This CDR3 region has 13 residues. Per the germline V gene, CDR1 is SNHLY and CDR2 is FYNNEI. The DNA for the CDR3 is TGTGCCAGCACCCTGTATGTCGGGCAGCCCCAGCATTTT. The encoded protein is CASTLYVGQPQHF.

The genes are TRBV6-6 and TRBJ1-2, with D possibly matching TRBD1 (5 bases). The V gene's germline CDR1 is MNHNY and CDR2 SVGAGI (reference sequence). With 5 bases removed from V and 5 bases from J, the gap between germline ends came to 12 bases. This CDR3 is built from 13 residues. The CDR3 reads CASSLAKGYGYTF. Written as DNA, the CDR3 is TGTGCCAGCAGTCTCGCCAAGGGGTATGGCTACACCTTC.

This chain joins TRBV7-8 and TRBJ2-5; 7 nucleotides agree with TRBD1. This CDR3 has 17 residues. The junction had 10 bases not matched to a gene; V was cut back by 1 base and J by 2 bases. Germline V gene lookup returns CDR1 SGHVS and CDR2 FQNEAQ. The CDR3 is CASSLGLAGGIQETQYF. CDR3 coding DNA: TGTGCCAGCAGCTTAGGTCTTGCAGGGGGAATTCAAGAGACCCAGTACTTC.

J is TRBJ2-2 and V is TRBV5-4, with D perhaps TRBD2 (5 bases). Trimming left V 1 base short and J 0 bases short, with 10 bases between. The CDR3 loop spans 16 amino acids. The germline CDR1 and CDR2 sequences are SGHNT and YYREEE (reference sequence). Here the CDR3 reads CASSLRGRSNTGELFF. CDR3 bases: TGTGCCAGCAGCTTGCGCGGGCGTTCGAACACCGGGGAGCTGTTTTTT.

V and J are TRBV28 and TRBJ2-1, with 7 positions matching TRBD1. CDR1 and CDR2 (germline): MDHEN, SYDVKM. The CDR3 length is 15 residues. V dropped 6 bases and J dropped 8; count of bases not matched to a gene: 13. This chain's CDR3 is CASSDSVGGRDEQFF. The DNA for the CDR3 is TGTGCCAGCAGCGACTCGGTAGGGGGCCGGGATGAGCAGTTCTTC.

The chain carries TRBV3-1 and TRBJ2-2, with D maybe TRBD2 (6 bases). Per germline, CDR1 LGHDT and CDR2 YNNKEL (reference sequence). V was cut by 4 bases and J by 8 bases, with 17 bases left in between. This CDR3 is built from 15 residues. CDR3 nucleotides: TGTGCCAGCAGCCCCCGGGACTGGGGAGGTGGGGAGCTGTTTTTT. This codes for CASSPRDWGGGELFF.

The rearrangement joins TRBV9 to TRBJ2-7, with 10 positions matching TRBD2. The CDR3 is 15 amino acids. V shed 4 bases, J shed 2 bases, and the junction held 6 bases outside the gene matches. Germline CDR1 and CDR2: SGDLS and YYNGEE. Here the CDR3 DNA reads TGTGCCAGCAGCCCACGGACTAGCGGAACCTACGAGCAGTACTTC. Amino acid sequence: CASSPRTSGTYEQYF. The whole variable domain, remainder taken from reference TRBV9 and TRBJ2-7, is DSGVTQTPKHLITATGQRVTLRCSPRSGDLSVYWYQQSLDQGLQFLIQYYNGEERAKGNILERFSAQQFPDLHSELNLSSLELGDSALYFCASSPRTSGTYEQYFGPGTRLTVT.

This clonotype was detected a few times. V and J are TRBV7-9 and TRBJ2-6; TRBD1 matches 8 bases. The CDR3 sequence is 17 residues long. Germline V gene data show CDR1 as SEHNR and CDR2 as FQNEAQ (reference sequence). V lost 3 bases to trimming and J lost 4 bases; unmatched junction nucleotides: 8. The CDR3 protein is CASSLGTGLRGANVLTF. The CDR3, as DNA: TGTGCCAGCAGCTTGGGGACAGGACTCCGAGGGGCCAACGTCCTGACTTTC.

This clonotype has more than one count but fewer than ten. The chain has TRBV2 and TRBJ2-1, with D possibly matching TRBD1 (6 bases). Between the trimmed V and J ends, which lost 5 bases and 9 bases, there was a span of 20 bases. The V gene's germline CDR1 is SNHLY and CDR2 FYNNEI. The CDR3 has 15 amino acids. CDR3 sequence (DNA): TGTGCCAGCAGTTATGAGCAGGGGCCCCAACCTGAGCAGTTCTTC. This codes for CASSYEQGPQPEQFF.

The V call is TRBV3-1, the J call TRBJ1-3; 9 bases align to TRBD1. Trimming removed 4 bases from V and 3 bases from J; junction bases left unmatched: 7. CDR1 is LGHDT, CDR2 YNNKEL, per germline (reference sequence). The CDR3 consists of 16 residues. For the CDR3, the DNA is TGTGCCAGCAGCCGCACACAGGGGGCTGTTGGAAACACCATATATTTT. This codes for CASSRTQGAVGNTIYF.

The chain couples TRBV20-1 to TRBJ2-2; 8 nucleotides line up with TRBD2. Germline V gene lookup returns CDR1 DFQATT and CDR2 SNEGSKA (reference sequence). The CDR3 has 14 amino acids. Trimming at V came to 6 bases and at J to 4 bases, leaving 7 bases not matched to a gene. CDR3 region: CSAPNRGGTGELFF. CDR3 coding DNA: TGCAGTGCCCCAAATCGGGGGGGCACCGGGGAGCTGTTTTTT.

The chain links TRBV15 to TRBJ2-1; D tentatively fits TRBD1 or TRBD2 (5 bases each). The germline V gene has CDR1 LNHNV and CDR2 YYDKDF (reference sequence). Trimming shortened V by 0 bases and J by 0 bases, and 12 bases separated the two germline ends. The CDR3 consists of 17 residues. The CDR3 region is CATSREARGSSYNEQFF. CDR3 bases: TGTGCCACCAGCAGAGAAGCTCGGGGCAGCTCCTACAATGAGCAGTTCTTC.

This clonotype has only a few counts. The V gene is TRBV19, the J gene TRBJ2-3, with TRBD2 as a possible D gene (6 bases). The CDR3 is 15 amino acids. In germline, CDR1 is LNHDA, CDR2 SQIVND (reference sequence). Trimming took 3 bases from V and 3 from J, leaving 13 bases between them. The CDR3 region has the DNA TGTGCCAGTAGTATGTCGAGACTAGTTACAGATACGCAGTATTTT. It codes for CASSMSRLVTDTQYF.

V gene TRBV24-1 combines with J gene TRBJ2-1; D ambiguous. V was pared by 4 bases and J by 8 bases, with 14 bases between. CDR3 length equals 14 residues. CDR1 and CDR2 (germline): KGHDR, SFDVKD. The CDR3 DNA follows: TGTGCCACCAGTGAGAGGACGCTAATGTATGAGCAGTTCTTC. The encoded protein is CATSERTLMYEQFF.